This T cell receptor (beta chain) was profiled in a study of blood T cells in healthy people across ages. Primers used in a second PCR of roughly 6 to 11 cycles were a sample-barcoded 5' primer and a J-beta primer mix. A tag from a template-switch adaptor with 12 random nucleotides marked each cDNA molecule. From the 5' RACE reads, TCRdb called clonotypes with MiXCR, one entry per CDR3 protein. The sample includes roughly 1,500,000 distinct CDR3 sequences, 34% of them seen just once. There were healthy Caucasian individuals from Russia, aged 6 to 90, serving as donors. Isolation yielded PBMCs, at least 6 million per sample, in every case. This CDR3 comprises 15 residues. Germline V lookup: CDR1 SGHTA, CDR2 FQGNSA. The J segment lost 6 bases and the V segment lost 3 bases, leaving 6 bases of the junction unmatched. There are many counts of this clonotype.

The sample comprised blood. The chain has TRBV7-2 and TRBJ2-1; 9 bases align to TRBD2. This clonotype was obtained from a woman aged 25-40 years in good health. CDR3 sequence reads: CASSFAGGRANEQFF. The CDR3 coding sequence is TGTGCCAGCAGCTTTGCCGGCGGGAGGGCCAATGAGCAGTTCTTC. The variable domain in full, with the rest retrieved from reference TRBV7-2 and TRBJ2-1, is GAGVSQSPSNKVTEKGKDVELRCDPISGHTALYWYRQSLGQGLEFLIYFQGNSAPDKSGLPSDRFSAERTGGSVSTLTIQRTQQEDSAVYLCASSFAGGRANEQFFGPGTRLTVL.